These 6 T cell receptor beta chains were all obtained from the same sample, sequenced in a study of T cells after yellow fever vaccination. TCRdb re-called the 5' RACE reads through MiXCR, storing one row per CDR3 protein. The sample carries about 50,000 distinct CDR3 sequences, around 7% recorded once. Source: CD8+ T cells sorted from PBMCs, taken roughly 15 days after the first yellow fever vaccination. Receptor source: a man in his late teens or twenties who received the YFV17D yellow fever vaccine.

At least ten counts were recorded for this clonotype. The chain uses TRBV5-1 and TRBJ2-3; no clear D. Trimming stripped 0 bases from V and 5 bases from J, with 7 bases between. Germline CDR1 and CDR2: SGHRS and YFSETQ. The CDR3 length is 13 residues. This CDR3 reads CASSLGLIDTQYF. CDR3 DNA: TGCGCCAGCAGCTTGGGACTGATAGATACGCAGTATTTT.

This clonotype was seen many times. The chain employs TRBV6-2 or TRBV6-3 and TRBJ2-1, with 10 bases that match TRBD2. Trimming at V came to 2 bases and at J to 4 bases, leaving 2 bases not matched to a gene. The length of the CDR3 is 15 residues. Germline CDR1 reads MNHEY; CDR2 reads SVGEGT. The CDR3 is CASSYRTSGYNEQFF. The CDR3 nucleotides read TGTGCCAGCAGTTACAGGACTAGCGGTTACAATGAGCAGTTCTTC.

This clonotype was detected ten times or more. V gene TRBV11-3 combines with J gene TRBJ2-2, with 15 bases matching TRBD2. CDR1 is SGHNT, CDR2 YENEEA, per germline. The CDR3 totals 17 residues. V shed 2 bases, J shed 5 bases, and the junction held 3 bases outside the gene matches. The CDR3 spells CASSLWTSGGGTGELFF. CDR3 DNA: TGTGCCAGCAGCTTATGGACTAGCGGGGGGGGAACCGGGGAGCTGTTTTTT.

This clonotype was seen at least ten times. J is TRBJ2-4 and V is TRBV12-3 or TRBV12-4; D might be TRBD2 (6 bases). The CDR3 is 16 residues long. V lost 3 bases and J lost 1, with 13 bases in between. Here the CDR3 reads CASSLYPRGAKNIQYF. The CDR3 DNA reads TGTGCCAGCAGTTTGTACCCTCGGGGGGCCAAAAACATTCAGTACTTC.

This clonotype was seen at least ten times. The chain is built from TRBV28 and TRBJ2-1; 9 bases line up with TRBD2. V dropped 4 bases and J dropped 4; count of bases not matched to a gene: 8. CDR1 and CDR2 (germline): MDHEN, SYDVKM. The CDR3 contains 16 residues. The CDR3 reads CASSSTERGEYNEQFF. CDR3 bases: TGTGCCAGCAGTTCAACCGAGCGGGGGGAATACAATGAGCAGTTCTTC.

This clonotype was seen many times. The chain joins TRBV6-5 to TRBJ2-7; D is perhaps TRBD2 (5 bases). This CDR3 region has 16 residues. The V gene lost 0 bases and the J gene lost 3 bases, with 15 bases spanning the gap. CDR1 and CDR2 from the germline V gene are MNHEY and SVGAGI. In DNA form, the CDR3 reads TGTGCCAGCAGTTACTCGGCCATCGGACTGAACTACGAGCAGTACTTC. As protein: CASSYSAIGLNYEQYF.